This entry lists 32 T cell receptor beta chains sequenced from one sample in a study of Ad26.COV2.S vaccination and SARS-CoV-2 variants. The assay was immunoSEQ multiplex PCR, and TCRdb's table has in-frame clones only and misses some. The sample records 300,000 to 350,000 clones, 88% being singletons. Treatment denoted: about 20 received Ad26.COV2.S at low or high dose, single or two shots; about five received placebo; per-sample allocation not given. At day 63 after the first vaccine or placebo injection, samples were drawn. Sequencing was performed on peripheral blood, taken in a trial of Ad26.COV2.S vaccine versus placebo. These receptors were obtained from a person between 18 and 65 years old who received the Ad26.COV2.S COVID-19 vaccine or a placebo.

This chain uses TRBV20-1 with TRBJ1-3; 8 bases are shared with TRBD1. The CDR3 loop spans 18 amino acids. CDR1 is DFQATT, CDR2 SNEGSKA, per germline (reference sequence). V was pared by 3 bases and J by 2 bases, with 15 bases of the junction left unmatched. The CDR3 coding sequence is TGCAGTGCTAGTCAAATGACGGAGCCGACAGGGGCTGGAAACACCATATATTTT. This translates into CSASQMTEPTGAGNTIYF.

The rearrangement joins TRBV7-3 to TRBJ2-1; 13 nucleotides match TRBD2. This CDR3 spans 16 amino acids. The V gene's germline CDR1 is SGHTA and CDR2 FQGTGA. J was trimmed by 2 bases and V by 5 bases; bases with no gene match: 3. The CDR3 DNA is TGTGCCAGCAGCCCTACTAGCGGGAGGGCCTACAATGAGCAGTTCTTC. Its translation is CASSPTSGRAYNEQFF.

The rearrangement links TRBV6-5 to TRBJ1-2; weak D call: TRBD1 (5 bases). The length of the CDR3 is 14 residues. Trimming pared 2 bases from V and 2 bases from J, leaving 9 bases between. Germline lookup yields CDR1 MNHEY and CDR2 SVGAGI. Here the CDR3 reads CASSYTRDNYGYTF. CDR3 sequence (DNA): TGTGCCAGCAGTTACACCCGGGACAACTATGGCTACACCTTC.

The chain combines TRBV7-8 with TRBJ1-2; perhaps TRBD1 as D (5 bases). Germline V gives CDR1 SGHVS, CDR2 FQNEAQ. The CDR3 has 13 residues. The ends were cut back, 4 bases at V and 5 bases at J, with 11 bases in the middle. CDR3 nucleotides: TGTGCCAGCAGCTCGAGACAGCTGTATGGCTACACCTTC. Translating it yields CASSSRQLYGYTF. Drawing the rest from reference TRBV7-8 and TRBJ1-2, the complete variable domain is GAGVSQSPRYKVAKRGQDVALRCDPISGHVSLFWYQQALGQGPEFLTYFQNEAQLDKSGLPSDRFFAERPEGSVSTLKIQRTQQEDSAVYLCASSSRQLYGYTFGSGTRLTVV.

This clone was recorded a few times. The gene calls are TRBV7-9 and TRBJ2-1, with TRBD1 as a possible D gene (6 bases). Trimming removed 2 bases at V and 8 bases at J, with 7 bases between. The CDR3 is 12 residues long. CDR1 is SEHNR, CDR2 FQNEAQ, per germline (reference sequence). CDR3 sequence reads: CASSLHRDEQFF. Here the CDR3 DNA reads TGTGCCAGCAGCTTACACAGGGATGAGCAGTTCTTC.

The chain is built from TRBV6-5 and TRBJ2-5; no definite D call. V shed 11 bases and J shed 4 bases, with 17 bases lying between them. This CDR3 comprises 13 residues. Germline loops: CDR1 MNHEY, CDR2 SVGAGI. CDR3 nucleotides: TGTGCCTCTAAAAAGGGAAGCGTAGAGACCCAGTACTTC. It translates to CASKKGSVETQYF.

The V gene is TRBV5-4, the J gene TRBJ1-1; possible D gene TRBD1, 5 bases. The V gene's germline CDR1 is SGHNT and CDR2 YYREEE (reference sequence). CDR3 length equals 15 residues. V lost 4 bases and J 2 bases, leaving 15 bases between the germline ends. The CDR3 coding sequence is TGTGCCAGCAGCCTTGCGGGACGGGCAAACACTGAAGCTTTCTTT. Translation gives CASSLAGRANTEAFF. The complete variable domain, with remaining parts taken from reference TRBV5-4 and TRBJ1-1, reads ETGVTQSPTHLIKTRGQQVTLRCSSQSGHNTVSWYQQALGQGPQFIFQYYREEENGRGNFPPRFSGLQFPNYSSELNVNALELDDSALYLCASSLAGRANTEAFFGQGTRLTVV.

This clone was detected only once. J is TRBJ2-7 and V is TRBV5-6; TRBD1 matches 9 bases. After removal of 3 bases from V and 5 bases from J, the junction contained 9 bases not matched to a gene. CDR3 size: 15 residues. Per the germline V gene, CDR1 is SGHDT and CDR2 is YYEEEE. This chain's CDR3 is CASSYSGTGNNEQYF. CDR3 nucleotides: TGTGCCAGCAGCTATTCCGGGACAGGGAACAACGAGCAGTACTTC. Supplemented by reference TRBV5-6 and TRBJ2-7, the full variable domain reads DAGVTQSPTHLIKTRGQQVTLRCSPKSGHDTVSWYQQALGQGPQFIFQYYEEEERQRGNFPDRFSGHQFPNYSSELNVNALLLGDSALYLCASSYSGTGNNEQYFGPGTRLTVT.

This chain uses TRBV27 with TRBJ2-1; 9 bases match TRBD2. J gave up 5 bases and V 6 bases, and 14 bases lay outside the gene matches. CDR3 length: 17 amino acids. The germline V gene has CDR1 MNHEY and CDR2 SMNVEV (reference sequence). CDR3 protein: CASSLPGLASSNNEQFF. For the CDR3, the DNA is TGTGCCAGCAGCCTTCCGGGACTAGCTAGTTCAAACAATGAGCAGTTCTTC.

V is TRBV19 and J is TRBJ1-6; D is undetermined. V was cut by 4 bases and J by 7 bases, with 11 bases left in between. The germline V gene has CDR1 LNHDA and CDR2 SQIVND (reference sequence). The CDR3 sequence is 14 residues long. In DNA form, the CDR3 reads TGTGCCAGTAGTACCCAAAACGGGAATTCACCCCTCCACTTT. Its protein is CASSTQNGNSPLHF.

The V gene is TRBV5-1, the J gene TRBJ2-3; D could derive from TRBD1 or TRBD2 (5 bases each). From germline, CDR1 is SGHRS and CDR2 YFSETQ. The CDR3 covers 15 residues. Deletions cut 0 bases from V and 3 bases from J, with 11 bases between. CDR3 sequence: CASSLVGDQTDTQYF. CDR3 nucleotides: TGCGCCAGCAGCTTGGTCGGGGACCAAACAGATACGCAGTATTTT.

V and J are TRBV15 and TRBJ2-7; no reliable D call. The germline V and J ends were trimmed by 1 base and 0 bases, with 4 bases remaining between them. Germline V gives CDR1 LNHNV, CDR2 YYDKDF (reference sequence). The CDR3 consists of 13 residues. CDR3 sequence: CATSRGASYEQYF. The CDR3 nucleotides are TGTGCCACCAGCAGAGGAGCCTCCTACGAGCAGTACTTC.

In DNA, the CDR3 is TGTGCCATCATGGCCGAGGGTATGCGTACGCAGTATTTT. Translation: CAIMAEGMRTQYF. The rearrangement uses TRBV10-3 and TRBJ2-3; possible D gene TRBD2, 5 bases. CDR1 and CDR2 (germline): ENHRY, SYGVKD. The CDR3 is 13 amino acids. With 7 bases removed from V and 8 bases from J, the gap between germline ends came to 16 bases.

V is TRBV6-2 or TRBV6-3 and J is TRBJ2-5; 11 nucleotides line up with TRBD2. V gave up 8 bases and J gave up 7 bases; unmatched junction bases: 12. The CDR3 spans 15 residues. Germline-derived CDR1 and CDR2 are MNHEY and SVGEGT. CDR3 DNA sequence: TGTGCCAGCTGTTCCGGGACTAGCGGCCCGGGGACCCAGTACTTC. It yields the protein CASCSGTSGPGTQYF.

The V call is TRBV7-2, the J call TRBJ2-1, with 9 positions matching TRBD2. The length of the CDR3 is 15 residues. The J segment lost 7 bases and the V segment lost 2 bases, leaving 6 bases of the junction unmatched. The germline V gene has CDR1 SGHTA and CDR2 FQGNSA. CDR3 protein: CASSLSASGKNEQFF. CDR3 DNA sequence: TGTGCCAGCAGCTTATCGGCTAGCGGGAAGAATGAGCAGTTCTTC.

There are many counts of this clone. The CDR3 loop reads CASSVRRFGVDEQFF. In nucleotides, the CDR3 is TGTGCCAGCAGCGTTAGACGGTTTGGGGTAGATGAGCAGTTCTTC. The V call is TRBV7-9, the J call TRBJ2-1; D is uncertain. Germline V lookup: CDR1 SEHNR, CDR2 FQNEAQ (reference sequence). With 5 bases removed from V and 8 bases from J, the gap between germline ends came to 19 bases. The length of the CDR3 is 15 residues.

The chain recombines TRBV4-1 with TRBJ2-1, with TRBD2 matching over 8 bases. From germline, CDR1 is MGHRA and CDR2 YSYEKL. The junction had 9 bases not matched to a gene; V was cut back by 1 base and J by 4 bases. The CDR3 spans 17 residues. The CDR3 coding sequence is TGCGCCAGCAGCCAAGTCTCGGGAGGGGGGAAATACAATGAGCAGTTCTTC. Amino acids: CASSQVSGGGKYNEQFF.

V usage is TRBV3-1 (or the pseudogene TRBV3-2) and J usage is TRBJ2-1; TRBD2 aligns across 8 bases. J lost 5 bases, V lost 7 bases, and 7 bases had no gene match. CDR3 size: 14 residues. Germline loops: CDR1 LGHDT, CDR2 YNNKEL (reference sequence). CDR3 DNA: TGTGCCAGCATATCCGGGGGGGCGCACAATGAGCAGTTCTTC. Protein sequence: CASISGGAHNEQFF.

The rearrangement joins TRBV7-3 to TRBJ2-2, with 8 bases lining up with TRBD2. V lost 5 bases to trimming and J lost 4 bases; unmatched junction nucleotides: 6. This CDR3 has 15 residues. Germline V lookup: CDR1 SGHTA, CDR2 FQGTGA. CDR3 bases: TGTGCCAGCAGCCTGAGCGGGAGTGTCACCGGGGAGCTGTTTTTT. This gives the protein CASSLSGSVTGELFF.

Here the CDR3 reads CASSLGPSGNTIYF. In DNA form, the CDR3 reads TGTGCCAGCAGCTTGGGGCCGTCTGGAAACACCATATATTTT. The chain couples TRBV7-2 to TRBJ1-3, with D perhaps TRBD1 (5 bases). V lost 3 bases and J lost 1, with 7 bases in between. The CDR3 extends over 14 amino acids. The germline V gene has CDR1 SGHTA and CDR2 FQGNSA.

V and J are TRBV29-1 and TRBJ2-7; 10 nucleotides match TRBD1. The V and J ends lost 7 bases and 1 base, in that order; junction bases with no gene match: 4. The CDR3 sequence is 13 residues long. The germline CDR1 and CDR2 sequences are SQVTM and ANQGSEA. The CDR3 region is CSGRDRGSYEQYF. CDR3 in DNA: TGCAGCGGTCGGGACAGGGGTTCCTACGAGCAGTACTTC.

This clone was picked up one time. The chain carries TRBV10-2 and TRBJ2-4; D might be TRBD2 (6 bases). The CDR3 extends over 14 amino acids. Trimming left V 0 bases short and J 6 bases short, with 9 bases between. The germline gives CDR1 WSHSY, CDR2 SAAADI. Written as DNA, the CDR3 is TGCGCCAGCAGTGAGTCAAGGGGACTAAACATTCAGTACTTC. Protein product: CASSESRGLNIQYF.

Only one count was recorded for this clone. The rearrangement uses TRBV7-3 and TRBJ2-1; D gene uncertain. Germline V CDR1 and CDR2: SGHTA, FQGTGA. The CDR3 is 12 amino acids. Trimming left V 5 bases short and J 7 bases short, with 9 bases between. Written as DNA, the CDR3 is TGTGCCAGCAGCCCTAGTAGGAATGAGCAGTTCTTC. Residues: CASSPSRNEQFF.

The table lists this clone with a count of one. CDR3 protein: CASRLQITDTQYF. Here the CDR3 DNA reads TGTGCCAGCAGGCTACAGATCACAGATACGCAGTATTTT. The chain joins TRBV2 to TRBJ2-3; D remains ambiguous. V dropped 6 bases and J dropped 2 bases, with 9 bases sitting between them. The germline gives CDR1 SNHLY, CDR2 FYNNEI. The CDR3 is 13 residues long.

This rearrangement joins TRBV28 to TRBJ2-7, with D unclear. Trimming pared 2 bases from V and 5 bases from J, leaving 7 bases between. Germline V CDR1 and CDR2: MDHEN, SYDVKM. The CDR3 has 12 residues. In DNA, the CDR3 is TGTGCCAGCAGTTTAATACGGAACGAGCAGTACTTC. Its protein product is CASSLIRNEQYF.

This chain joins TRBV30 and TRBJ1-5; D may be TRBD1 (5 bases). CDR1 GTSNPN and CDR2 SVGIG come from the germline V gene (reference sequence). The CDR3 has 15 residues. Between the trimmed V and J ends, which lost 0 bases and 4 bases, there was a span of 13 bases. The CDR3 DNA is TGTGCCTGGAGTGTAGGGGTAGTATTTAATCAGCCCCAGCATTTT. Translation: CAWSVGVVFNQPQHF. Full variable domain (outside the CDR3, taken from reference TRBV30 and TRBJ1-5): SQTIHQWPATLVQPVGSPLSLECTVEGTSNPNLYWYRQAAGRGLQLLFYSVGIGQISSEVPQNLSASRPQDRQFILSSKKLLLSDSGFYLCAWSVGVVFNQPQHFGDGTRLSIL.

The chain joins TRBV19 to TRBJ2-7, with a weak D call TRBD1 (6 bases). Trimming took off 2 bases at V and 4 bases at J, with 12 bases between the two ends. CDR1 is LNHDA and CDR2 is SQIVND in the germline V gene (reference sequence). The CDR3 length is 14 residues. The CDR3 protein is CASSITGRVYEQYF. The CDR3 region has the DNA TGTGCCAGTAGTATAACAGGGCGGGTGTACGAGCAGTACTTC. Filled out from reference TRBV19 and TRBJ2-7, the complete variable domain reads DGGITQSPKYLFRKEGQNVTLSCEQNLNHDAMYWYRQDPGQGLRLIYYSQIVNDFQKGDIAEGYSVSREKKESFPLTVTSAQKNPTAFYLCASSITGRVYEQYFGPGTRLTVT.

This clone occurred once. The chain has TRBV5-1 and TRBJ2-1, with D possibly called TRBD1 or TRBD2 (6 bases each). Germline V gene sequence: CDR1 SGHRS, CDR2 YFSETQ. This CDR3 has 13 residues. The V gene lost 1 base and the J gene lost 7 bases, with 9 bases spanning the gap. CDR3 DNA: TGCGCCAGCAGCTTGCTAGGGGGGAATGAGCAGTTCTTC. Encoded protein: CASSLLGGNEQFF.

V gene TRBV6-1 combines with J gene TRBJ2-2; the D is unclear. CDR3 size: 16 residues. Germline V gene data show CDR1 as MNHNS and CDR2 as SASEGT. With 0 bases removed from V and 4 bases from J, the gap between germline ends came to 12 bases. CDR3 bases: TGTGCCAGCAGTGAAGCCGCATTCGTTGGCACCGGGGAGCTGTTTTTT. Translation: CASSEAAFVGTGELFF.

This chain connects TRBV15 to TRBJ1-2, with 10 bases matching TRBD1. This CDR3 is 15 amino acids long. V shed 5 bases, J shed 5 bases, and the junction held 8 bases outside the gene matches. Germline lookup yields CDR1 LNHNV and CDR2 YYDKDF (reference sequence). Here the CDR3 DNA reads TGTGCCACCAGCCCACGACAGGGGGCAGAGTATGGCTACACCTTC. Translating gives CATSPRQGAEYGYTF.

This clone appeared once. The gene calls are TRBV7-2 and TRBJ2-7, with D perhaps assigned TRBD1 or TRBD2 (5 bases each). The CDR3 is 14 residues long. Deletions cut 5 bases from V and 0 bases from J, with 11 bases between. In germline, CDR1 is SGHTA, CDR2 FQGNSA. CDR3 protein: CASSAAGTSYEQYF. CDR3 bases: TGTGCCAGCAGCGCAGCCGGGACCTCCTACGAGCAGTACTTC.

The V gene is TRBV9, the J gene TRBJ2-3; D unresolved. In germline, CDR1 is SGDLS, CDR2 YYNGEE. V lost 4 bases and J 6 bases, leaving 6 bases between the germline ends. The CDR3 contains 11 residues. The CDR3 is CASSTRDTQYF. Written as DNA, the CDR3 is TGTGCCAGCAGCACCCGGGATACGCAGTATTTT. Variable domain in full (rest from reference TRBV9 and TRBJ2-3): DSGVTQTPKHLITATGQRVTLRCSPRSGDLSVYWYQQSLDQGLQFLIQYYNGEERAKGNILERFSAQQFPDLHSELNLSSLELGDSALYFCASSTRDTQYFGPGTRLTVL.